The rows below give T cell receptor beta chains drawn from one sample of a study of blood T cell repertoires in COVID-19. This table comes from immunoSEQ multiplex PCR, and its TCRdb copy is limited to in-frame clones, with some not included. The top ten clones hold roughly 2.6% of a sample with roughly 310,000 clones, more than 75% of them seen once. Material: PBMCs or T cells enriched from blood (not recorded which). These receptors originate from a man between 60 and 75 years old who had recovered from COVID-19. Each CDR3 is given with its conserved first and last residue. Each record gives: V gene, D gene, CDR3 length, clone size, J gene, CDR3 protein, CDR3 DNA. D genes are given only for firm matches. A clone size is listed for some rows: how often the clone was seen (once, few, many), or a class if it is expanded.

V: TRBV24-1
D: .
length: 11
size: .
J: TRBJ2-1
CDR3: CATRQYNEQFF
DNA: TGTGCCACCAGGCAGTATAATGAGCAGTTCTTC

V: TRBV19
D: .
length: 13
size: few
J: TRBJ1-6
CDR3: CASSSRVNSPLHF
DNA: TGTGCCAGTAGTTCCAGGGTGAATTCACCCCTCCACTTT

V: TRBV27
D: .
length: 14
size: once
J: TRBJ2-7
CDR3: CASKEVDSYYEQYF
DNA: TGTGCCAGCAAGGAGGTGGACAGTTACTACGAGCAGTACTTC

V: TRBV30
D: TRBD2
length: 16
size: once
J: TRBJ2-1
CDR3: CAWSVMAAGGRNEQFF
DNA: TGTGCCTGGAGTGTAATGGCGGCGGGAGGCCGCAATGAGCAGTTCTTC

V: TRBV14
D: TRBD1
length: 14
size: .
J: TRBJ1-1
CDR3: CASSQPGQGARAFF
DNA: TGTGCCAGCAGCCAACCGGGACAGGGGGCGAGGGCTTTCTTT

V: TRBV5-4
D: TRBD1
length: 14
size: .
J: TRBJ1-2
CDR3: CASSSGQELYGYTF
DNA: TGTGCCAGCAGCAGCGGACAGGAGCTATATGGCTACACCTTC

V: TRBV19
D: .
length: 15
size: .
J: TRBJ1-4
CDR3: CASSKRQATNEKLFF
DNA: TGTGCCAGTAGTAAGCGACAGGCAACTAATGAAAAACTGTTTTTT

V: TRBV19
D: TRBD2
length: 16
size: .
J: TRBJ2-7
CDR3: CASSPSVAGGLGEQYF
DNA: TGTGCCAGTAGTCCGTCAGTAGCGGGAGGGCTCGGCGAGCAGTACTTC

V: TRBV6-2/TRBV6-3
D: TRBD1
length: 15
size: once
J: TRBJ1-5
CDR3: CASSGTGGGGQPQHF
DNA: TGTGCCAGCAGTGGGACAGGGGGGGGAGGTCAGCCCCAGCATTTT

V: TRBV7-9
D: .
length: 13
size: once
J: TRBJ2-7
CDR3: CASSLGYLREQYF
DNA: TGTGCCAGCAGCTTAGGGTATCTGCGCGAGCAGTACTTC

V: TRBV5-4
D: .
length: 16
size: .
J: TRBJ1-4
CDR3: CASSLFEYSLNEKLFF
DNA: TGTGCCAGCAGCTTGTTCGAGTACAGTCTTAATGAAAAACTGTTTTTT

V: TRBV23-1
D: .
length: 15
size: .
J: TRBJ1-5
CDR3: CASSLMRGRLPPQHF
DNA: TGCGCCAGCAGTCTAATGCGGGGCAGGCTCCCCCCCCAGCATTTT

V: TRBV19
D: .
length: 13
size: .
J: TRBJ1-5
CDR3: CASSDRTNQPQHF
DNA: TGTGCCAGTAGTGATCGAACTAATCAGCCCCAGCATTTT

V: TRBV13
D: TRBD1
length: 15
size: .
J: TRBJ1-2
CDR3: CASSLGQGATNGYTF
DNA: TGTGCCAGCAGCTTAGGGCAGGGGGCGACGAATGGCTACACCTTC

V: TRBV18
D: TRBD1
length: 16
size: .
J: TRBJ2-2
CDR3: CASSPTGQGVTGELFF
DNA: TGTGCCAGCTCCCCTACGGGACAGGGCGTCACCGGGGAGCTGTTTTTT

V: TRBV7-9
D: .
length: 15
size: once
J: TRBJ2-2
CDR3: CASSLRQTNTGELFF
DNA: TGTGCCAGCAGCTTAAGACAGACAAACACCGGGGAGCTGTTTTTT

V: TRBV7-9
D: TRBD1
length: 17
size: .
J: TRBJ1-4
CDR3: CASSPAGGGRGNEKLFF
DNA: TGTGCCAGCAGCCCAGCGGGTGGGGGCAGGGGGAATGAAAAACTGTTTTTT

V: TRBV5-8
D: .
length: 15
size: .
J: TRBJ2-7
CDR3: CASIPIPQSASEQYF
DNA: TGTGCCAGCATCCCTATACCACAGAGTGCTTCCGAGCAGTACTTC

V: TRBV14
D: TRBD1
length: 15
size: once
J: TRBJ2-1
CDR3: CASSQTGGGYNEQFF
DNA: TGTGCCAGCAGCCAAACAGGGGGCGGTTACAATGAGCAGTTCTTC

V: TRBV9
D: .
length: 13
size: .
J: TRBJ2-3
CDR3: CASSVAHQGWQYF
DNA: TGTGCCAGCAGCGTAGCCCACCAGGGGTGGCAGTATTTT

V: TRBV5-6
D: .
length: 14
size: .
J: TRBJ2-7
CDR3: CASSSLGGNYEQYF
DNA: TGTGCCAGCAGCTCTCTCGGAGGGAACTACGAGCAGTACTTC

V: TRBV27
D: .
length: 14
size: .
J: TRBJ1-2
CDR3: CASSFSGGGYGYTF
DNA: TGTGCCAGCAGTTTCTCTGGGGGGGGGTATGGCTACACCTTC

V: TRBV6-6
D: .
length: 17
size: .
J: TRBJ1-5
CDR3: CASSRRGQDGGNQPQHF
DNA: TGTGCCAGCAGCCGAAGAGGGCAAGACGGAGGCAATCAGCCCCAGCATTTT

V: TRBV27
D: .
length: 16
size: .
J: TRBJ1-6
CDR3: CASSPTPSDSNSPLHF
DNA: TGTGCCAGCAGTCCAACCCCCTCGGACAGCAATTCACCCCTCCACTTT

V: TRBV19
D: .
length: 15
size: many
J: TRBJ1-5
CDR3: CASSISPYSNQPQHF
DNA: TGTGCCAGTAGTATATCCCCTTATAGCAATCAGCCCCAGCATTTT

V: TRBV27
D: .
length: 13
size: once
J: TRBJ1-2
CDR3: CASSFAGNYGYTF
DNA: TGTGCCAGCAGTTTCGCAGGGAACTATGGCTACACCTTC

V: TRBV4-1
D: TRBD1
length: 15
size: .
J: TRBJ2-3
CDR3: CASSLGQGGADTQYF
DNA: TGCGCCAGCAGCCTCGGACAGGGGGGGGCAGATACGCAGTATTTT

V: TRBV7-9
D: .
length: 12
size: .
J: TRBJ1-1
CDR3: CASSLDRTEAFF
DNA: TGTGCCAGCAGCTTAGACCGGACTGAAGCTTTCTTT

V: TRBV4-2
D: TRBD1
length: 14
size: .
J: TRBJ1-4
CDR3: CASSLGTGNEKLFF
DNA: TGTGCCAGCAGCCTTGGGACAGGGAATGAAAAACTGTTTTTT

V: TRBV9
D: TRBD1
length: 14
size: .
J: TRBJ1-5
CDR3: CASSVTGSNQPQHF
DNA: TGTGCCAGCAGCGTGACAGGGAGCAATCAGCCCCAGCATTTT

V: TRBV27
D: .
length: 17
size: once
J: TRBJ2-7
CDR3: CASSMTVPSSLYYEQYF
DNA: TGTGCCAGCAGTATGACAGTCCCCTCCTCCCTTTACTACGAGCAGTACTTC

V: TRBV7-9
D: .
length: 14
size: .
J: TRBJ2-7
CDR3: CASSPALAGYEQYF
DNA: TGTGCCAGCAGCCCAGCACTAGCCGGCTACGAGCAGTACTTC

V: TRBV3-1/TRBV3-2
D: TRBD1
length: 13
size: .
J: TRBJ1-2
CDR3: CASSGDRGTGYTF
DNA: TGTGCCAGCAGCGGGGACAGGGGGACTGGCTACACCTTC

V: TRBV25-1
D: .
length: 14
size: .
J: TRBJ2-1
CDR3: CASVEGGSYNEQFF
DNA: TGTGCCAGCGTAGAGGGGGGGTCCTACAATGAGCAGTTCTTC

V: TRBV7-2
D: .
length: 13
size: .
J: TRBJ1-5
CDR3: CASSFTGNQPQHF
DNA: TGTGCCAGCAGCTTTACAGGGAACCAGCCCCAGCATTTT

V: TRBV11-3
D: .
length: 14
size: .
J: TRBJ2-7
CDR3: CASSFEGDAYEQYF
DNA: TGTGCCAGCAGCTTTGAGGGAGACGCCTACGAGCAGTACTTC

V: TRBV3-1/TRBV3-2
D: TRBD2
length: 18
size: once
J: TRBJ2-1
CDR3: CASSPTQAGGRWDNEQFF
DNA: TGTGCCAGCAGCCCCACCCAAGCGGGAGGGCGATGGGACAATGAGCAGTTCTTC

V: TRBV5-1
D: TRBD1
length: 16
size: .
J: TRBJ1-1
CDR3: CASSLVPGTVSTEAFF
DNA: TGCGCCAGCAGCTTGGTTCCCGGGACAGTTAGTACTGAAGCTTTCTTT

V: TRBV3-1/TRBV3-2
D: .
length: 14
size: .
J: TRBJ1-1
CDR3: CASSQDAFRGEAFF
DNA: TGTGCCAGCAGCCAAGACGCTTTTAGGGGTGAAGCTTTCTTT

V: TRBV7-2
D: .
length: 14
size: .
J: TRBJ2-7
CDR3: CASRDPRGGYEQYF
DNA: TGTGCCAGCAGGGACCCGAGGGGAGGCTACGAGCAGTACTTC

V: TRBV10-3
D: .
length: 15
size: once
J: TRBJ1-4
CDR3: CAISDRTDSGGKLFF
DNA: TGTGCCATCAGTGATAGGACAGATTCCGGGGGGAAACTGTTTTTT

V: TRBV6-2/TRBV6-3
D: TRBD2
length: 15
size: .
J: TRBJ2-7
CDR3: CASSPRLAGVFEQYF
DNA: TGTGCCAGCAGTCCGAGACTAGCGGGAGTATTCGAGCAGTACTTC

V: TRBV5-4
D: .
length: 16
size: once
J: TRBJ1-3
CDR3: CASSLVSGHSGNTIYF
DNA: TGTGCCAGCAGCTTGGTATCAGGACACTCTGGAAACACCATATATTTT

V: TRBV4-2
D: .
length: 15
size: .
J: TRBJ2-1
CDR3: CASSQDLSGYNEQFF
DNA: TGTGCCAGCAGCCAAGATCTCTCCGGGTACAATGAGCAGTTCTTC

V: TRBV19
D: .
length: 13
size: .
J: TRBJ1-1
CDR3: CASSPPLEAEAFF
DNA: TGTGCCAGTAGCCCACCTTTGGAGGCTGAAGCTTTCTTT

V: TRBV5-1
D: .
length: 14
size: .
J: TRBJ1-1
CDR3: CASSLGGTPTEAFF
DNA: TGCGCCAGCAGCTTGGGGGGGACACCCACTGAAGCTTTCTTT

V: TRBV29-1
D: TRBD1
length: 14
size: .
J: TRBJ1-5
CDR3: CSVTTGEGNQPQHF
DNA: TGCAGCGTGACGACAGGGGAGGGCAATCAGCCCCAGCATTTT

V: TRBV6-4
D: .
length: 15
size: .
J: TRBJ2-1
CDR3: CASSTTGQGNNEQFF
DNA: TGTGCCAGCAGTACCACAGGACAAGGTAACAATGAGCAGTTCTTC

V: TRBV5-1
D: TRBD1
length: 15
size: .
J: TRBJ1-5
CDR3: CASSLSGQGAEPQHF
DNA: TGCGCCAGCAGCTTATCGGGACAGGGGGCAGAGCCCCAGCATTTT

V: TRBV2
D: .
length: 15
size: .
J: TRBJ1-4
CDR3: CASSEKLQGDEKLFF
DNA: TGTGCCAGCAGTGAGAAGCTACAGGGTGATGAAAAACTGTTTTTT

V: TRBV5-1
D: .
length: 16
size: .
J: TRBJ1-3
CDR3: CASSLAQTEARNTIYF
DNA: TGCGCCAGCAGCTTGGCCCAGACAGAAGCTAGAAACACCATATATTTT

V: TRBV6-5
D: TRBD1
length: 15
size: few
J: TRBJ1-2
CDR3: CASSRSGTGNYGYTF
DNA: TGTGCCAGCAGTCGTTCCGGGACAGGGAACTATGGCTACACCTTC

V: TRBV2
D: TRBD1
length: 16
size: .
J: TRBJ1-1
CDR3: CASNGQGARVSSEAFF
DNA: TGTGCCAGCAATGGACAGGGGGCGCGTGTTAGCTCTGAAGCTTTCTTT